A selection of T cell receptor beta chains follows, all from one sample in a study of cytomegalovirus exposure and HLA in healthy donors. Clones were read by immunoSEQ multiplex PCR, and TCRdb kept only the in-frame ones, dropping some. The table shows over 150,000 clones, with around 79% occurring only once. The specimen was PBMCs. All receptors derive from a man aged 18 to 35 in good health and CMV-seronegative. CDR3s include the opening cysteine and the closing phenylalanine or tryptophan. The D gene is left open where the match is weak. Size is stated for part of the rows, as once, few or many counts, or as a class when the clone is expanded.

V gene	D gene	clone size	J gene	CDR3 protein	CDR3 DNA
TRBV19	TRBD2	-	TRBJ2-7	CASSIGGSMYEQYF	TGTGCCAGTAGTATCGGCGGGAGTATGTACGAGCAGTACTTC
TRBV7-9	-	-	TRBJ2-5	CASSQDTHQETQYF	TGTGCCAGCAGTCAAGACACCCACCAAGAGACCCAGTACTTC
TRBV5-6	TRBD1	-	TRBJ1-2	CASSSRSRDRGRVDGYTF	TGTGCCAGCAGCTCCAGGTCCCGGGACAGGGGGCGCGTCGATGGCTACACCTTC
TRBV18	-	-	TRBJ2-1	CASSPSAGEQFF	TGTGCCAGCTCACCCTCAGCAGGTGAGCAGTTCTTC
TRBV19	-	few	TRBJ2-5	CASSARDFVETQYF	TGTGCCAGTAGCGCGCGGGACTTCGTAGAGACCCAGTACTTC
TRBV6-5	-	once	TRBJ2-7	CASWSGSTYEQYF	TGTGCCAGCTGGTCCGGTTCCACTTACGAGCAGTACTTC
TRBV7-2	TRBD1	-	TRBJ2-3	CASRDRDRDPDTQYF	TGTGCCAGCAGGGACCGGGACAGGGATCCAGATACGCAGTATTTT
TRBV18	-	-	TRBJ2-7	CASSRSEDTTGEYF	TGTGCCAGCTCTCGATCTGAGGACACGACGGGCGAGTACTTC
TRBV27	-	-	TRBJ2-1	CASSLRGRADLYNEQFF	TGTGCCAGCAGTTTAAGGGGTCGAGCAGACCTCTACAATGAGCAGTTCTTC
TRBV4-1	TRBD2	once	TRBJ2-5	CASSRTREAETQYF	TGCGCCAGCAGCCGGACACGGGAGGCAGAGACCCAGTACTTC
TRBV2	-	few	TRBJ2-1	CASTPDSTYNEQFF	TGTGCCAGCACCCCGGACTCCACCTACAATGAGCAGTTCTTC
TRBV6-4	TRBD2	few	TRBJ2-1	CASSEGPTSGGHEQFF	TGTGCCAGCAGTGAAGGCCCGACTAGCGGGGGCCATGAGCAGTTCTTC
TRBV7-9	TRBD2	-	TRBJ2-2	CASSLGASGTANTGELFF	TGTGCCAGCAGCTTAGGGGCTAGCGGGACCGCGAACACCGGGGAGCTGTTTTTT
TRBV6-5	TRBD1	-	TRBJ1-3	CASSYGQVSGNTIYF	TGTGCCAGCAGTTACGGACAGGTCTCTGGAAACACCATATATTTT
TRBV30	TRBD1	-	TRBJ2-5	CAWGGTGAAGETQYF	TGTGCCTGGGGGGGGACAGGGGCGGCAGGGGAGACCCAGTACTTC
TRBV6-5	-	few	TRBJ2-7	CASRGIRGEQYF	TGTGCCAGCAGGGGCATCAGGGGCGAGCAGTACTTC
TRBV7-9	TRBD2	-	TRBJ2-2	CASSPPLAGGLIDTGELFF	TGTGCCAGCAGCCCCCCTCTAGCGGGAGGGTTAATAGACACCGGGGAGCTGTTTTTT